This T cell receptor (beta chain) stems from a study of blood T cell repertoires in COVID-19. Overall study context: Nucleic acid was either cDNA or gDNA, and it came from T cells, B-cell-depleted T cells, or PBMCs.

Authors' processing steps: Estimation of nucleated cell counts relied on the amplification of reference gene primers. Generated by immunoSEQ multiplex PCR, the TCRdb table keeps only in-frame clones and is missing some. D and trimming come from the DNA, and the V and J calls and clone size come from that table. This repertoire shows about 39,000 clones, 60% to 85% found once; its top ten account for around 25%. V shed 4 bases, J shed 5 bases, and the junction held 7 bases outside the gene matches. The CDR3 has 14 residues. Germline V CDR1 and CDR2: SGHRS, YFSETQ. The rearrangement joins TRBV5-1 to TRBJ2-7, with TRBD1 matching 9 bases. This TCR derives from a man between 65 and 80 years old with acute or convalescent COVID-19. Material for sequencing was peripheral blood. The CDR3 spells CASSPGQGFDEQYF. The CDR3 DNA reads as TGCGCCAGCAGCCCGGGACAGGGTTTCGACGAGCAGTACTTC.